What follows is one TCR beta chain and its context. This entry belongs to a study of blood T cell repertoires in COVID-19. The table came from immunoSEQ multiplex PCR; TCRdb's copy has only in-frame clones and leaves some out. Seen here are around 53,000 clones, roughly 76% observed once, and the top ten hold 22%. CDR3 length: 14 amino acids. V dropped 4 bases and J dropped 4; count of bases not matched to a gene: 6. Germline V CDR1 and CDR2: MGHRA, YSYEKL. The rearrangement joins TRBV4-1 to TRBJ1-2, with 7 bases identical to TRBD1. This clonotype was sampled from a middle-aged man with active or convalescent COVID-19. What was sequenced was peripheral blood. CDR3 nucleotides: TGCGCCAGCAGCCCCGACAGGGATGGCTATGGCTACACCTTC. Translated, it gives CASSPDRDGYGYTF.